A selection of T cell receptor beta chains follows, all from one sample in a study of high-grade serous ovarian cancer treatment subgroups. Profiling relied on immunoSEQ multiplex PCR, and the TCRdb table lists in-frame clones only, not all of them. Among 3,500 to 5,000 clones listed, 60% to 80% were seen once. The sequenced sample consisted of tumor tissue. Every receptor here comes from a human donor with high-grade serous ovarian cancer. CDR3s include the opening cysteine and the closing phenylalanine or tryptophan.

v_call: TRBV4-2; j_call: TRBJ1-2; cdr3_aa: CASSQNLRESGGGYTF
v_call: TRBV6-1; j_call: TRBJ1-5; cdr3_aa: CASILGVSNQPQHF
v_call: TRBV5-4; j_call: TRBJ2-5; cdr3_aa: CASSRAVGGGRETQYF
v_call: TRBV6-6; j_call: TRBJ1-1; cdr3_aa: CASTPDRTEAFF
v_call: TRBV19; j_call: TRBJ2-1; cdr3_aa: CASSTLAGGYNEQFF
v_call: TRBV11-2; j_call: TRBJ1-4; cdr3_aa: CASSAPGQTNEKLFF
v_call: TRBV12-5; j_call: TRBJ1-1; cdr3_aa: CASGLGGNTEAFF
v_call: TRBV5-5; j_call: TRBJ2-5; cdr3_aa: CASSPTGGETQYF
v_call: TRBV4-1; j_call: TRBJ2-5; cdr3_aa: CASSQWQQETQYF
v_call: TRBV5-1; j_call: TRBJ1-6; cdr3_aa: CASSFGPSGTGSPLHF
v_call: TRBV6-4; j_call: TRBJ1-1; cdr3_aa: CASSAEGGEWAEAFF
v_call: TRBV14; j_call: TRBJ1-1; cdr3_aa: CASNSPGQGILEAFF
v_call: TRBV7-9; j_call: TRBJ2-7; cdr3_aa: CASSSSDRGQDEQYF
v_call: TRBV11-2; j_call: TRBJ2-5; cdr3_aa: CASSPDRGRSETQYF
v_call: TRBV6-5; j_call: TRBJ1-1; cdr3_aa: CASTIRGNTEAFF
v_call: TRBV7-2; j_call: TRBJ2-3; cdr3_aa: CASSLGWDTQYF
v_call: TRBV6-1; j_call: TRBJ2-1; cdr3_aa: CASRDGGPNNEQFF